What follows are 11 T cell receptor beta chains derived from one specimen sequenced in a study of blood T cell repertoires in COVID-19 (TCRdb year 2020). Libraries came from the immunoSEQ multiplex PCR assay. TCRdb's version of the immuneACCESS table is confined to in-frame rearrangements and falls short of the full clone set. An unresolved V gene accounts for under half of the shortfall where checked; the remainder is of unknown origin. This sample holds hundreds of thousands of clones; around 90% were observed only once. The top ten constitute approximately 2% of the sample. Sequenced: PBMCs or T cells enriched from blood (not recorded which). These receptors came from a young woman with acute COVID-19.

The J gene is TRBJ1-2, the V gene TRBV5-4; 9 positions match TRBD1. This CDR3 is 13 amino acids long. Germline CDR1 is SGHNT and CDR2 is YYREEE (reference sequence). V was clipped by 4 bases and J by 3 bases; unmatched bases: 1. The DNA of the CDR3 is TGTGCCAGCAGCCGGGACAGGGACTATGGCTACACCTTC. Protein sequence: CASSRDRDYGYTF.

The rearrangement joins TRBV7-2 to TRBJ2-1; 7 positions match TRBD2. Trimming took 1 base from V and 6 from J; bases not matched to a gene: 9. Per germline, CDR1 SGHTA and CDR2 FQGNSA. The CDR3 is 16 residues long. CDR3 loop: CASSLGILAGSNEQFF. Written as DNA, the CDR3 is TGTGCCAGCAGCTTAGGGATATTAGCGGGCTCCAATGAGCAGTTCTTC.

CDR3 residues: CASSFDREADTQYF. The CDR3 coding sequence is TGTGCCAGCAGCTTTGACAGGGAGGCAGATACGCAGTATTTT. The V gene is TRBV5-4, the J gene TRBJ2-3; D perhaps matches TRBD1 (7 bases). The germline CDR1 and CDR2 sequences are SGHNT and YYREEE (reference sequence). Deletions cut 2 bases from V and 4 bases from J, with 11 bases between. The CDR3 extends over 14 amino acids.

V is TRBV7-3 and J is TRBJ2-2; TRBD2 matches 7 bases. CDR1 is SGHTA and CDR2 is FQGTGA in the germline V gene. The CDR3 is 14 residues long. V lost 5 bases, J lost 8 bases, and 8 bases stayed unmatched. For the CDR3, the DNA is TGTGCCAGCAGCCCCGGGACTACAAGGGGGGAGCTGTTTTTT. It encodes CASSPGTTRGELFF.

This sequence joins TRBV29-1 and TRBJ2-4, with no clear D. Trimming removed 4 bases from V and 8 bases from J, with 6 bases in between. This CDR3 has 10 residues. Germline CDR1 SQVTM, CDR2 ANQGSEA. CDR3 in amino acids: CSVATDIQYF. The CDR3 nucleotides read TGCAGCGTTGCAACGGACATTCAGTACTTC.

The CDR3 nucleotides read TGTGCCAGCGCCATGTCAGGTTCAAACGAGCAGTACTTC. It specifies CASAMSGSNEQYF. The chain uses TRBV5-4 and TRBJ2-7; unclear D gene. This CDR3 spans 13 amino acids. The germline V and J ends were trimmed by 7 bases and 5 bases, with 16 bases remaining between them. Germline V lookup: CDR1 SGHNT, CDR2 YYREEE (reference sequence).

The chain joins TRBV7-9 to TRBJ1-1; D may be TRBD1 (5 bases). The CDR3 totals 17 residues. CDR1 is SEHNR and CDR2 is FQNEAQ in the germline V gene (reference sequence). Trimming left V 4 bases short and J 0 bases short, with 18 bases between. The CDR3 sequence: CASSSLVQGRMNTEAFF. DNA of the CDR3: TGTGCCAGCAGCTCCCTAGTCCAGGGTAGGATGAACACTGAAGCTTTCTTT.

V and J are TRBV7-7 and TRBJ2-3; 12 nucleotides align to TRBD2. Germline V CDR1 and CDR2: SSHAT, FNYEAQ (reference sequence). With V trimmed by 5 bases and J by 0 bases, 6 bases remained unmatched. The CDR3 loop spans 17 amino acids. Here the CDR3 DNA reads TGTGCCAGCAGCCTAGGGACTAGCGGGCTGAGCACAGATACGCAGTATTTT. As protein: CASSLGTSGLSTDTQYF.

J is TRBJ2-7 and V is TRBV27; tentative D call: TRBD1 (6 bases). V was trimmed by 0 bases and J by 6 bases, leaving 18 bases between them. CDR1 and CDR2 (germline): MNHEY, SMNVEV (reference sequence). The CDR3 totals 16 residues. CDR3 protein: CASSLSGTGWIVEQYF. In DNA, the CDR3 is TGTGCCAGCAGTTTATCAGGCACAGGGTGGATCGTCGAGCAGTACTTC.

The chain is built from TRBV12-3 or TRBV12-4 and TRBJ1-2; D is uncertain. V shed 2 bases and J shed 6 bases, with 7 bases lying between them. CDR3 length: 12 residues. Written as DNA, the CDR3 is TGTGCCAGCAGTTTAACCGGTGATGGCTACACCTTC. It encodes CASSLTGDGYTF.

This chain uses TRBV5-1 with TRBJ1-3; D gene uncertain. Germline loops: CDR1 SGHRS, CDR2 YFSETQ. V was cut by 4 bases and J by 0 bases, with 11 bases left in between. CDR3 size: 15 residues. The CDR3 spells CASSDGRSSGNTIYF. In nucleotides, the CDR3 is TGCGCCAGCAGCGATGGAAGGAGCTCTGGAAACACCATATATTTT.